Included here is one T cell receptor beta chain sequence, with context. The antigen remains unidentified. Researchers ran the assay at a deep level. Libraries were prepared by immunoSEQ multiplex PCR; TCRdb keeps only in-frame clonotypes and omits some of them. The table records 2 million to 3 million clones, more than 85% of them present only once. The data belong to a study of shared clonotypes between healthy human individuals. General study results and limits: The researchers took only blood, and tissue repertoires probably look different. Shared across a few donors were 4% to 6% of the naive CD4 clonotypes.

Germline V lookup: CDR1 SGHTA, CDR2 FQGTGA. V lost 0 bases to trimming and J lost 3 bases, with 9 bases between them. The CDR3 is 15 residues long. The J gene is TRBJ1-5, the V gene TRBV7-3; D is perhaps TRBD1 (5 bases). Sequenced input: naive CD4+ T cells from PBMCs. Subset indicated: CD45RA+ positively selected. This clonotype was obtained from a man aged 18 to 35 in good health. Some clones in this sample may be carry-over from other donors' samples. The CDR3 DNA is TGTGCCAGCAGCTTAACGGGAGGGGACAATCAGCCCCAGCATTTT. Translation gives CASSLTGGDNQPQHF.